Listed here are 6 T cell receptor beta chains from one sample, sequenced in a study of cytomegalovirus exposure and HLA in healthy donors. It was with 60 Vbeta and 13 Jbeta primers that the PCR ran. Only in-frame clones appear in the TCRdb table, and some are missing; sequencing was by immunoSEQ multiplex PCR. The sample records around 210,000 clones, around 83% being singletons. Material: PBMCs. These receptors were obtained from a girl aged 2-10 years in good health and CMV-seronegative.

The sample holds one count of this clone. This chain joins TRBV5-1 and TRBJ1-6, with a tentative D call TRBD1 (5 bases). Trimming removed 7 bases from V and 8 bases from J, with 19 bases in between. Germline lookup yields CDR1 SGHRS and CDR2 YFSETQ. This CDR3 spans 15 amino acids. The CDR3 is CASSLRGGGDSPLHF. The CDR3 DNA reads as TGCGCCAGCTCCCTGCGGGGCGGAGGGGATTCACCCCTCCACTTT.

The CDR3 DNA is TGCACCAGCAGCCAAGATCGCCTAGCGGGGGACCAAGAGACCCAGTACTTC. Translated: CTSSQDRLAGDQETQYF. The rearrangement uses TRBV1 and TRBJ2-5; the table calls TRBD2, which could not be checked here. TRBV1 is classified as a pseudogene. CDR3 size: 17 residues.

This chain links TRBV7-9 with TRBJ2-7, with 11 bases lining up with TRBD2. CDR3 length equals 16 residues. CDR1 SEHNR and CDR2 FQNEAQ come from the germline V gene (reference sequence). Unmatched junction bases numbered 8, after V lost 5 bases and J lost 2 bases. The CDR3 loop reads CASSHIAGGEPYEQYF. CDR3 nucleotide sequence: TGTGCCAGCAGCCATATAGCGGGAGGGGAGCCCTACGAGCAGTACTTC.

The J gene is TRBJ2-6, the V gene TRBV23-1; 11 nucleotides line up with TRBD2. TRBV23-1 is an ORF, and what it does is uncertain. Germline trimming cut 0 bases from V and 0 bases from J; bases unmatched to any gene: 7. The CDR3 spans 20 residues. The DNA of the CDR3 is TGCGCCAGCAGTCAATCATTGGAGACTAGCGGGGTCTCTGGGGCCAACGTCCTGACTTTC. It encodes CASSQSLETSGVSGANVLTF.

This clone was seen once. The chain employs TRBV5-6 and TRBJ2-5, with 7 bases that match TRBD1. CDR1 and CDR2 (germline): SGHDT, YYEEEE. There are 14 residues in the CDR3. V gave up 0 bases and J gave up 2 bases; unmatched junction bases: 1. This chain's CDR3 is CASSLAQGQETQYF. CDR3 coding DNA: TGTGCCAGCAGCTTGGCACAGGGGCAAGAGACCCAGTACTTC.

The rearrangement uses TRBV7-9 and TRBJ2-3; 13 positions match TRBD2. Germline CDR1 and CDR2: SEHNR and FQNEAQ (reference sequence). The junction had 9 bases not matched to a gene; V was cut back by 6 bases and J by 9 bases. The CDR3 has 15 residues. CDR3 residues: CASSELAGGKGTQYF. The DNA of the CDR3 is TGTGCCAGCAGTGAACTAGCGGGAGGGAAAGGCACGCAGTATTTT.